The rows below give T cell receptor beta chains drawn from one sample of a study of cytomegalovirus exposure and HLA in healthy donors. Sequencing used immunoSEQ multiplex PCR; TCRdb keeps in-frame clones, though not all of them. The table lists approximately 180,000 clones, 77% of them singletons, with roughly 3.5% in the top ten. The sample consisted of PBMCs. All receptors derive from a woman aged 60-70 years in good health and CMV-seropositive. Each CDR3 is given with its conserved first and last residue. A D gene is named only where the DNA matches it firmly. Size is stated for part of the rows, as once, few or many counts, or as a class when the clone is expanded.

V: TRBV5-1; length: 14; D: NA; size: NA; J: TRBJ1-5; DNA: TGCGCCAGCAGCTTGACGGGGGACAATCAGCCCCAGCATTTT; CDR3: CASSLTGDNQPQHF
V: TRBV7-9; length: 15; D: TRBD1; size: NA; J: TRBJ2-5; DNA: TGTGCCAGCAGCTTGCCCGGGACAGGGAAAGAGACCCAGTACTTC; CDR3: CASSLPGTGKETQYF
V: TRBV6-1; length: 15; D: NA; size: NA; J: TRBJ1-3; DNA: TGTGCCAGCAGTGACGGGAGGGTTCCGGGAAACACCATATATTTT; CDR3: CASSDGRVPGNTIYF
V: TRBV27; length: 15; D: TRBD1; size: NA; J: TRBJ2-3; DNA: TGTGCCAGCAGTATCCCGACAGGGGGGACAGATACGCAGTATTTT; CDR3: CASSIPTGGTDTQYF
V: TRBV11-2; length: 15; D: NA; size: NA; J: TRBJ2-3; DNA: TGTGCCAGCAGCTTAGTTGACTACCGCCTGGGTACGCAGTATTTT; CDR3: CASSLVDYRLGTQYF
V: TRBV28; length: 15; D: TRBD1; size: NA; J: TRBJ1-2; DNA: TGTGCCAGCAGTTTACCTCGCGGGACAGGGAGTGGCTACACCTTC; CDR3: CASSLPRGTGSGYTF
V: TRBV6-4; length: 15; D: NA; size: once; J: TRBJ1-6; DNA: TGTGCCAGCAGTGACTCCAGGGGTATCAATTCACCCCTCCACTTT; CDR3: CASSDSRGINSPLHF
V: TRBV5-4; length: 14; D: TRBD1; size: NA; J: TRBJ1-2; DNA: TGTGCCAGCAGCCAAAGGACAGGGAACTATGGCTACACCTTC; CDR3: CASSQRTGNYGYTF
V: TRBV4-1; length: 17; D: TRBD2; size: few; J: TRBJ2-1; DNA: TGCGCCAGCAGCCAAGACGAGGCGGGAGCCCAGTGGGGGGAGCAGTTCTTC; CDR3: CASSQDEAGAQWGEQFF
V: TRBV21-1; length: 13; D: NA; size: few; J: TRBJ2-1; DNA: TGTGCCAGGGGAGGTAGCGGGGGGGAGTCGCAGTTCTTC; CDR3: CARGGSGGESQFF
V: TRBV9; length: 16; D: TRBD2; size: NA; J: TRBJ2-1; DNA: TGTGCCAGCAGCGTAGCAGCGGGAGTGCTTTTCGTTGAGCAGTTCTTC; CDR3: CASSVAAGVLFVEQFF
V: TRBV19; length: 14; D: TRBD1; size: NA; J: TRBJ1-2; DNA: TGTGCCAGTAGTATAGGGGACAGGAGTTATGGCTACACCTTC; CDR3: CASSIGDRSYGYTF
V: TRBV28; length: 16; D: TRBD1; size: NA; J: TRBJ1-2; DNA: TGTGCCAGCAGGCCGGGACAGACCAGCCGCAGCTATGGCTACACCTTC; CDR3: CASRPGQTSRSYGYTF
V: TRBV27; length: 13; D: NA; size: once; J: TRBJ1-1; DNA: TGTGCCAGCAGAATGCGAGGGAGAGGTGAAGCTTTCTTT; CDR3: CASRMRGRGEAFF
V: TRBV27; length: 15; D: TRBD1; size: NA; J: TRBJ1-4; DNA: TGTGCCAGCAGACCACAGGGGGCAGCTAATGAAAAACTGTTTTTT; CDR3: CASRPQGAANEKLFF
V: TRBV5-1; length: 13; D: NA; size: NA; J: TRBJ2-2; DNA: TGCGCCAGCAGCTTGGGGCACACCGGGGAGCTGTTTTTT; CDR3: CASSLGHTGELFF
V: TRBV5-1; length: 15; D: TRBD2; size: NA; J: TRBJ2-1; DNA: TGCGCCAGCAGGGCCCCGGGACTAGCGGGAGTTGAGCAGTTCTTC; CDR3: CASRAPGLAGVEQFF
V: TRBV9; length: 12; D: NA; size: NA; J: TRBJ2-1; DNA: TGTGCCAGCAGCGTACCTAGTATTGAGCAGTTCTTC; CDR3: CASSVPSIEQFF
V: TRBV10-3; length: 13; D: TRBD1; size: medium-sized; J: TRBJ1-6; DNA: TGTGCCATCGGCCGGGACAGCAATTCACCCCTCCACTTT; CDR3: CAIGRDSNSPLHF
V: TRBV6-1; length: 12; D: NA; size: few; J: TRBJ1-3; DNA: TGTGCCAGCAGTGAGTTAGAGGACACCATATATTTT; CDR3: CASSELEDTIYF
V: TRBV18; length: 15; D: TRBD1; size: NA; J: TRBJ2-7; DNA: TGTGCCAGCTCACCGCCGGACAGGGGGCGGTACGAGCAGTACTTC; CDR3: CASSPPDRGRYEQYF
V: TRBV7-6; length: 12; D: NA; size: NA; J: TRBJ2-2; DNA: TGTGCCAGCAGCATAAACACCGGGGAGCTGTTTTTT; CDR3: CASSINTGELFF
V: TRBV13; length: 13; D: TRBD1; size: NA; J: TRBJ2-2; DNA: TGTGCCAGCAACAAGGGGGCTGGCGGGGAGCTGTTTTTT; CDR3: CASNKGAGGELFF
V: TRBV2; length: 13; D: NA; size: NA; J: TRBJ1-6; DNA: TGTGCCAGCAGGGGGGGGAATAATTCACCCCTCCACTTT; CDR3: CASRGGNNSPLHF
V: TRBV18; length: 16; D: TRBD1; size: few; J: TRBJ2-1; DNA: TGTGCCAGCTCACCACCGGGACAGGGGTCCGTTGGTGAGCAGTTCTTC; CDR3: CASSPPGQGSVGEQFF
V: TRBV7-2; length: 14; D: TRBD2; size: NA; J: TRBJ2-5; DNA: TGTGCCAGCAGCTTAGTTGGGGGGGAAAAGACCCAGTACTTC; CDR3: CASSLVGGEKTQYF
V: TRBV11-2; length: 16; D: NA; size: NA; J: TRBJ1-4; DNA: TGTGCCAGCAGCTTAGATCTGCCAGGACTTAATGAAAAACTGTTTTTT; CDR3: CASSLDLPGLNEKLFF
V: TRBV27; length: 14; D: NA; size: NA; J: TRBJ2-3; DNA: TGTGCCAGCCGGCGGCTGTTGGAGCCAGATACGCAGTATTTT; CDR3: CASRRLLEPDTQYF
V: TRBV27; length: 12; D: NA; size: NA; J: TRBJ2-7; DNA: TGTGCCAGCAGGCGTCAGGGGAACGAGCAGTACTTC; CDR3: CASRRQGNEQYF
V: TRBV5-4; length: 11; D: NA; size: NA; J: TRBJ2-5; DNA: TGTGCCAGCAGCCTACAAGAGACCCAGTACTTC; CDR3: CASSLQETQYF
V: TRBV21-1; length: 13; D: NA; size: NA; J: TRBJ1-1; DNA: TGTGCCAGCAGCATTGGGACAAACACTGAAGCTTTCTTT; CDR3: CASSIGTNTEAFF
V: TRBV18; length: 14; D: NA; size: NA; J: TRBJ2-7; DNA: TGTGCCAGCTCACCACGTATTGAGGGGGACGAGCAGTACTTC; CDR3: CASSPRIEGDEQYF